This T cell receptor (beta chain) was sequenced during a study of beta chain features in type 1 diabetes listed by TCRdb under 2018. In the study overall: No differences in mean age, gender distribution, total cell number or subset yield were found between patients and healthy donors. Regulatory and stem cell-like memory subsets were isolated from only 8 patients and about eight healthy donors, whereas naive and central memory subsets came from all 30 or so donors. The study compared the TCRB repertoires of sorted circulating CD4+ T cell subsets in recently diagnosed type 1 diabetes patients with those in matched healthy donors. Across all samples, 90 million to 130 million sorted cells were examined, and cell number per subset correlated strongly with RNA yield.

Worth noting for this clone: Its specific antigen is unknown. The germline gene is not matched at one end of the junction; a read error may be the cause.

All of the isolated RNA was reverse transcribed with the High Capacity cDNA Reverse Transcription Kit, so expressed TCRB transcripts were sequenced. Deep immunoSEQ sequencing was performed on naive, central memory and regulatory T cell samples, with an average of roughly 3.5 million total reads per sample. Sorted cells were lysed in RLT buffer, and RNA was extracted using DNase-treated RNeasy Micro or Mini kits according to cell number. Each cell subset was processed on its own to prevent cross-contamination, while patient and healthy donor samples were processed together. Using the immunoSEQ multiplex PCR, TCRB sequences were amplified from cDNA into 87-bp fragments spanning the CDR3 region. Sequencing of the amplicons was performed on the Illumina HiSeq platform. The paper's processing steps were these. PCR bias was computationally corrected using synthetic template baselines, reads within Hamming distance 2 were collapsed, and singletons that could not be merged were discarded. Reads were aligned against IMGT to assign V, D and J genes, CDR3 length and insertions or deletions at six rearrangement sites. Within each subset, clonotype counts were normalized to the number of sorted cells before true diversity and Gini coefficients were calculated with the tcR R package. The overlap coefficient, calculated on TCRB nucleotide sequences, was used to measure repertoire sharing. TCRdb took this table from immuneACCESS and kept in-frame rearrangements with V and J called. Such tables lack part of the clones; where checked against another copy, unresolved V genes explain under half of the gap, and the rest is unexplained. That table gives V, J and clone size, and the DNA gave D and trimming. The sample table holds under 250,000 clones, of which roughly 10% were seen once. The ten largest clones add up to approximately 1.4% of the sample.

CDR1 and CDR2 were assigned from the germline V gene as SQVTM and ANQGSEA. The CDR3 sequence holds 14 residues, the cysteine and phenylalanine included. The entry retains the CDR3 DNA only, 42 bases that are in frame from base 1. A single peripheral blood draw of about 116 mL on average was collected from each donor into heparinised tubes. Using a panel that included CD45RO, CCR7, CD25, CD127, CD95 and CD27, naive, central memory, regulatory and stem cell-like memory CD4+ T cells were sorted on a BD FACSAria II. All sorted populations exceeded 95% purity. Right away, PBMCs were isolated by Lymphoprep density gradient centrifugation and were stained directly, with no culture step. To minimize batch effects, samples were stained and sorted in pairs, one healthy donor with one patient per experiment. The full study reports these points: In all four CD4+ subsets, TCRB CDR3 length was moderately but significantly shorter in type 1 diabetes patients. HLA sub-analyses involved small numbers of individuals, so any influence of HLA type on TCRB rearrangement remained unresolved. Because cDNA was sequenced instead of genomic DNA, highly expressing activated cells could be over-represented, though the groups showed no difference in activation or CD3 levels. Naive, central memory and regulatory TCRB repertoires appeared to be more similar among patients than among healthy donors. At VDJ recombination sites, patients with type 1 diabetes made fewer insertions and deleted more nucleotides, a pattern implying thymic rearrangement abnormalities. PCR might favor shorter templates, but patient and control samples were amplified and corrected together, so any skew would affect both groups equally.

The rearrangement joined TRBV29-1 to TRBJ2-2; no confident D gene assignment can be made. The origin of this receptor is a man aged 18 to 30 in good health. Sequenced input: central memory CD4+ T cells from blood. CDR3 protein: CSVEGPTDTGELFF. The bases read TGCAGCGTCGAAGGGCCCACGGACACCGGGGAGCTGTTTTTT.